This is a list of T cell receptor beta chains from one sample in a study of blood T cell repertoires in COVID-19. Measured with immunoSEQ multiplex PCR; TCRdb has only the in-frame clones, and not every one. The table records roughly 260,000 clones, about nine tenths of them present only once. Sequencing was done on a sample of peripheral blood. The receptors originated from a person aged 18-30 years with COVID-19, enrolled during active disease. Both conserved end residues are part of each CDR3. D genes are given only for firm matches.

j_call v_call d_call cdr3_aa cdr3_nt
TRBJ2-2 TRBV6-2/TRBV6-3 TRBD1 CASSRTGGTGELFF TGTGCCAGCAGTAGGACAGGGGGCACCGGGGAGCTGTTTTTT
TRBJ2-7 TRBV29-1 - CSVQDTTYEQYF TGCAGCGTCCAGGACACAACCTACGAGCAGTACTTC
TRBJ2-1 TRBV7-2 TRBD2 CASSLGTSGSNEQFF TGTGCCAGCAGCTTGGGGACTAGCGGGAGTAATGAGCAGTTCTTC
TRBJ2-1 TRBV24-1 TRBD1 CATSDPVRGQGSSYNEQFF TGTGCCACCAGTGATCCAGTCCGGGGACAGGGGAGCTCCTACAATGAGCAGTTCTTC
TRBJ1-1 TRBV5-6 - CASSFGQGREAFF TGTGCCAGCAGCTTCGGGCAGGGGCGAGAAGCTTTCTTT
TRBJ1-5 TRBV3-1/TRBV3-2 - CASSQERGSNQPQHF TGTGCCAGCAGCCAAGAGAGGGGGAGCAATCAGCCCCAGCATTTT
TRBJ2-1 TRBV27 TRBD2 CASGLAGGSGWNEQFF TGTGCCAGTGGACTAGCGGGAGGTTCTGGGTGGAATGAGCAGTTCTTC
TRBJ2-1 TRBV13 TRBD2 CASSFGTSGIGNEQFF TGTGCCAGCAGCTTCGGGACTAGCGGGATCGGCAATGAGCAGTTCTTC
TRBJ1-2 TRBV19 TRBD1 CASSPGGMGYGYTF TGTGCCAGTAGTCCAGGGGGCATGGGCTATGGCTACACCTTC
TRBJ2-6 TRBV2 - CASSDSSGANVLTF TGTGCCAGCAGTGACAGCTCTGGGGCCAACGTCCTGACTTTC
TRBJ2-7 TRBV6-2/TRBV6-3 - CASSYFALRDYEQYF TGTGCCAGCAGTTACTTCGCACTCCGGGACTACGAGCAGTACTTC
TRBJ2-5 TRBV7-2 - CASSSNHQGETQYF TGTGCCAGCAGCTCCAACCACCAGGGGGAGACCCAGTACTTC
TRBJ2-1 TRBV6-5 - CASSQTSYYNEQFF TGTGCCAGCAGTCAAACTAGTTACTACAATGAGCAGTTCTTC
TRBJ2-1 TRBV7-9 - CASSWAGINEQFF TGTGCCAGCAGCTGGGCGGGCATCAATGAGCAGTTCTTC